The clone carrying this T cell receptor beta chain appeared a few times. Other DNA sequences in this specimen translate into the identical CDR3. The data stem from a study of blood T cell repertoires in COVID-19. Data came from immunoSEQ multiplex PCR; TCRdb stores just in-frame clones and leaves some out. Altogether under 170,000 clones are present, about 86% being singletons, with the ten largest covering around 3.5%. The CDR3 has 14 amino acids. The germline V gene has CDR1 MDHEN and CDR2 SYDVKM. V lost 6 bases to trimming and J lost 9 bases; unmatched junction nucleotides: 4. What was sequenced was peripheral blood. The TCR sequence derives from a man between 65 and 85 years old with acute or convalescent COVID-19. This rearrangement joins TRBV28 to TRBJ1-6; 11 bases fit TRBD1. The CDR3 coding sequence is TGTGCCAGCAGCCGGACAGGGGGCAGTTCACCCCTCCACTTT. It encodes CASSRTGGSSPLHF. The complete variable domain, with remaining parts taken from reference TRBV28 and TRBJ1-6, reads DVKVTQSSRYLVKRTGEKVFLECVQDMDHENMFWYRQDPGLGLRLIYFSYDVKMKEKGDIPEGYSVSREKKERFSLILESASTNQTSMYLCASSRTGGSSPLHFGNGTRLTVT.